This TCR beta chain was sequenced during a study of blood T cell repertoires in COVID-19. Study-wide background: The United States, Italy and Spain were the sources of the acute and convalescent COVID-19 samples.

Data came from immunoSEQ multiplex PCR; TCRdb stores just in-frame clones and leaves some out. Seen here are a few hundred thousand clones, roughly 88% observed once, and the top ten hold 1.5% to 2%. The ends were cut back, 2 bases at V and 8 bases at J, with 12 bases in the middle. Looked up from germline, CDR1 is KGHSH and CDR2 is LQKENI. The CDR3 is 13 residues long. This chain connects TRBV18 to TRBJ1-2; D remains unclear. The source is a woman in her fifties or sixties who had recovered from COVID-19. The specimen sequenced was PBMCs or T cells enriched from blood (not recorded which). The CDR3 nucleotides read TGTGCCAGCTCACCAGCAACGTTGGGCGGCTACACCTTC. This encodes CASSPATLGGYTF.